One sample yielded the 12 T cell receptor beta chains listed below, sequenced in a study of blood T cell repertoires in COVID-19. Using immunoSEQ multiplex PCR, the repertoire was profiled, and TCRdb retains in-frame clones only, with some absent. The sample gives hundreds of thousands of clones, roughly 90% of which show up once; about 0.8% is in the top ten. Sequencing was carried out using peripheral blood. The receptors were gathered from a man aged 55 to 69 with COVID-19, enrolled during active disease.

The chain couples TRBV7-2 to TRBJ2-7; D might be TRBD1 (6 bases). CDR1 and CDR2 from the germline V gene are SGHTA and FQGNSA. CDR3 length equals 14 residues. V shed 5 bases and J shed 7 bases, with 18 bases lying between them. The CDR3 DNA sequence: TGTGCCAGCAGCGAACCACCGGGACACTGGGAGCAGTACTTC. Translated, it gives CASSEPPGHWEQYF.

CDR3: CASSQDLQGDSGNTIYF. The CDR3 DNA is TGCGCCAGCAGCCAAGACTTACAGGGGGACTCTGGAAACACCATATATTTT. The chain links TRBV4-1 to TRBJ1-3, with 8 bases identical to TRBD1. The germline CDR1 and CDR2 sequences are MGHRA and YSYEKL. V dropped 0 bases and J dropped 0; count of bases not matched to a gene: 4. This CDR3 contains 17 residues.

The genes are TRBV5-4 and TRBJ2-1; TRBD1 matches 8 bases. Germline trimming cut 2 bases from V and 14 bases from J; bases unmatched to any gene: 6. The CDR3 totals 12 residues. CDR1 and CDR2 from the germline V gene are SGHNT and YYREEE (reference sequence). In nucleotides, the CDR3 is TGTGCCAGCAGCTTTGGACAGGGACAGGAGTTCTTC. Its protein product is CASSFGQGQEFF.

The chain joins TRBV5-1 to TRBJ2-7; 9 bases agree with TRBD2. This CDR3 spans 16 amino acids. From germline, CDR1 is SGHRS and CDR2 YFSETQ. With V trimmed by 4 bases and J by 2 bases, 10 bases remained unmatched. The CDR3 region is CASSPPNGGRAYEQYF. CDR3 nucleotide sequence: TGCGCCAGCAGCCCCCCTAATGGCGGGAGGGCCTACGAGCAGTACTTC. The full variable domain, completed using reference TRBV5-1 and TRBJ2-7, is KAGVTQTPRYLIKTRGQQVTLSCSPISGHRSVSWYQQTPGQGLQFLFEYFSETQRNKGNFPGRFSGRQFSNSRSEMNVSTLELGDSALYLCASSPPNGGRAYEQYFGPGTRLTVT.

This chain links TRBV19 with TRBJ1-5; D is possibly TRBD1 (5 bases). Trimming shortened V by 6 bases and J by 6 bases, and 21 bases separated the two germline ends. Germline values: CDR1 LNHDA, CDR2 SQIVND (reference sequence). The CDR3 runs to 16 residues. The CDR3 is CASSSPGRAGTQPQHF. The CDR3 DNA sequence: TGTGCCAGTAGCAGCCCTGGCAGGGCGGGAACTCAGCCCCAGCATTTT.

The chain combines TRBV3-1 (or the pseudogene TRBV3-2) with TRBJ1-6, with D unclear. Between the trimmed V and J ends, which lost 4 bases and 8 bases, there was a span of 9 bases. CDR1 is LGHDT, CDR2 YNNKEL, per germline (reference sequence). This CDR3 has 13 residues. The CDR3 DNA reads TGTGCCAGCAGCCGTTCTGAGGATTCACCCCTCCACTTT. The encoded protein is CASSRSEDSPLHF.

The gene calls are TRBV4-1 and TRBJ2-7; no clear D. The CDR3 is 16 residues long. Germline lookup yields CDR1 MGHRA and CDR2 YSYEKL. Trimming removed 0 bases at V and 0 bases at J, with 12 bases between. CDR3 nucleotides: TGCGCCAGCAGCCAAGATCTGGGCAGGTTCTCCTACGAGCAGTACTTC. Translating gives CASSQDLGRFSYEQYF.

The chain combines TRBV7-2 with TRBJ1-5, with D perhaps TRBD1 (5 bases). The germline V gene encodes CDR1 SGHTA and CDR2 FQGNSA. Trimming cost V 6 bases and J 4 bases, with 13 bases left between them. This CDR3 is 14 amino acids long. In DNA form, the CDR3 reads TGTGCCAGCAGTCAAACGGGGGGGAATCAGCCCCAGCATTTT. Encoded protein: CASSQTGGNQPQHF.

The V gene is TRBV2, the J gene TRBJ2-7; the match to TRBD2 covers 13 bases. The CDR3 length is 15 residues. Trimming at V came to 6 bases and at J to 4 bases, leaving 6 bases not matched to a gene. Germline CDR1 SNHLY, CDR2 FYNNEI. In DNA, the CDR3 is TGTGCCAGCAGCCTCGGACTAGCGGGGGTATACGAGCAGTACTTC. Residues: CASSLGLAGVYEQYF.

The rearrangement uses TRBV5-6 and TRBJ2-5; 8 positions match TRBD1. The junction had 5 bases not matched to a gene; V was cut back by 2 bases and J by 2 bases. CDR3 length: 15 amino acids. The V gene's germline CDR1 is SGHDT and CDR2 YYEEEE. This CDR3 is CASSFLQGDQETQYF. In DNA, the CDR3 is TGTGCCAGCAGCTTCCTACAGGGGGATCAAGAGACCCAGTACTTC.

This clone showed up just once. The chain employs TRBV18 and TRBJ2-2, with a possible D match to TRBD2 (6 bases). This CDR3 contains 16 residues. Germline V gives CDR1 KGHSH, CDR2 LQKENI. V lost 3 bases to trimming and J lost 5 bases, with 16 bases between them. CDR3 protein: CASSPRGTGGTGELFF. The CDR3 DNA is TGTGCCAGCTCACCCCGAGGGACCGGGGGAACCGGGGAGCTGTTTTTT.

In regard to this clone: Other DNA sequences from this sample encode an identical CDR3 as well. This chain connects TRBV7-2 to TRBJ2-7; TRBD2 might be the D (5 bases). Per germline, CDR1 SGHTA and CDR2 FQGNSA. Trimming stripped 1 base from V and 2 bases from J, with 9 bases between. The CDR3 runs 14 residues. CDR3 sequence: CASSLGGGPYEQYF. The CDR3, as DNA: TGTGCCAGCAGCTTAGGCGGCGGGCCCTACGAGCAGTACTTC.